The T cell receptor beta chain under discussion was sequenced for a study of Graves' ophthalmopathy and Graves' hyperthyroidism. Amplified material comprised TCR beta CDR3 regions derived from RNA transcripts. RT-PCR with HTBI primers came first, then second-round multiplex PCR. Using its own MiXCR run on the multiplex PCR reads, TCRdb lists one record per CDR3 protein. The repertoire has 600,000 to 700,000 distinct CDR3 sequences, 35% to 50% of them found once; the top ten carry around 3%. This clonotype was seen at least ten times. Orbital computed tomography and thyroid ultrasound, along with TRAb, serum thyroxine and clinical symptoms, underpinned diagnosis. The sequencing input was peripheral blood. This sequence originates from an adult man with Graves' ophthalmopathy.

In DNA, the CDR3 is TGCAGCGTTGAGAAGGGGACAGTGACCACCGGGGAGCTGTTTTTT. Protein sequence: CSVEKGTVTTGELFF. The chain couples TRBV29-1 to TRBJ2-2, with 7 bases lining up with TRBD1. The CDR3 has 15 residues. The germline V gene encodes CDR1 SQVTM and CDR2 ANQGSEA. The V segment lost 3 bases and the J segment 4 bases; nucleotides outside the gene matches: 8.